This TCR beta chain was identified during a study of CD8+ T cells in alopecia areata. Study summary: Twice daily, treated patients received 5 to 10 mg of oral tofacitinib. By percentage of affected scalp area, the severity of treated patients was scored.

Whole-study results and caveats: Among the cells sequenced in scalp samples are also the resident alphabeta T cells of normal skin. Tofacitinib significantly brought down scalp clonality and expanded CD8+ clones among top 100.

V gave up 3 bases and J gave up 5 bases; unmatched junction bases: 1. Germline V gene lookup returns CDR1 GTSNPN and CDR2 SVGIG (reference sequence). CDR3 size: 12 residues. Reverse transcription of extracted RNA yielded cDNA, which provided the sequencing template. TCRdb's copy holds only in-frame clones and misses some; the assay was immunoSEQ multiplex PCR. The data show 100,000 to 150,000 clones, roughly 55% seen once. Treatment of the sample: oral pan-JAK inhibitor, 5-10 mg twice daily. About this clone: Its antigen is still unknown.

Here the sequenced sample was CD4+ T cells sorted from blood, taken at week 4, from a patient treated with tofacitinib. The chain links TRBV30 to TRBJ2-5; 9 bases map to TRBD1. This receptor was taken from a human donor with alopecia areata. CDR3 coding DNA: TGTGCCTGGAGCGGGACAGGGGAGACCCAGTACTTC. This translates into CAWSGTGETQYF.